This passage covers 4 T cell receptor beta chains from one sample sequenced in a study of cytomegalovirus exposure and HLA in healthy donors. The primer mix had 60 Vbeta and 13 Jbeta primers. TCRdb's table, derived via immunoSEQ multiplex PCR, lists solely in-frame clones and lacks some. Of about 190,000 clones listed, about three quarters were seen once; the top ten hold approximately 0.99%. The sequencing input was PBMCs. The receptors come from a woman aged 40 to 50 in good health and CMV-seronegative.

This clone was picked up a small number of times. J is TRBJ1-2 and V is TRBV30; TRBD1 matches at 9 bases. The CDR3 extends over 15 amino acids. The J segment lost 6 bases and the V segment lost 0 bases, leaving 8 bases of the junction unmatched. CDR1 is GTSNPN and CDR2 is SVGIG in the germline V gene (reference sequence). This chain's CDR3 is CAWSVYNRGPDGYTF. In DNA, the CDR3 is TGTGCCTGGAGTGTTTATAACAGGGGGCCGGATGGCTACACCTTC.

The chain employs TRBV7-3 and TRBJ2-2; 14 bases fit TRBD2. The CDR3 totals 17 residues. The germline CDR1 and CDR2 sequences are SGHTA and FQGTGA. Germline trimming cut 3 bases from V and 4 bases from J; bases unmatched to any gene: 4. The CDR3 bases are TGTGCCAGCAGCTTTGGGACTAGCGGGAGTGTCACCGGGGAGCTGTTTTTT. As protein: CASSFGTSGSVTGELFF. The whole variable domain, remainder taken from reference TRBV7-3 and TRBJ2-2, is GAGVSQTPSNKVTEKGKYVELRCDPISGHTALYWYRQSLGQGPEFLIYFQGTGAADDSGLPNDRFFAVRPEGSVSTLKIQRTERGDSAVYLCASSFGTSGSVTGELFFGEGSRLTVL.

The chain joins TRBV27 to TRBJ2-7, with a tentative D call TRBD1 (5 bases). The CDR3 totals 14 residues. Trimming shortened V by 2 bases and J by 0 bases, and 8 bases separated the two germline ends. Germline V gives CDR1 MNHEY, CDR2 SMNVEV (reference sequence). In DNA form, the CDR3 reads TGTGCCAGCAGTTTAGATGGGGCCTCCTACGAGCAGTACTTC. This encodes CASSLDGASYEQYF.

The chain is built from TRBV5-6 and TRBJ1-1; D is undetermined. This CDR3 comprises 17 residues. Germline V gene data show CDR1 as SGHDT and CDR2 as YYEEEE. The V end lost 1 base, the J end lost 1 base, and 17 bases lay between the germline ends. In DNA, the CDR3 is TGTGCCAGCAGCTTGACCGGGAACCCCTCCAAGAACACTGAAGCTTTCTTT. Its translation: CASSLTGNPSKNTEAFF.